Below, one TCR beta chain is given with its context. The antigen remains unidentified. The entry originates in a study of T cells in Graves' hyperthyroidism and ophthalmopathy. Study results and caveats: Onset of ophthalmopathy came a median roughly 6.9 months after the model predicted it.

TCR beta CDR3 regions were amplified from RNA. RT-PCR in the first round (using the HTBI primer set) targeted the TCR CDR3. MiXCR, applied by TCRdb to the multiplex PCR reads, yields one record per CDR3 protein. The sample lists 500,000 to 600,000 distinct CDR3 sequences; just under 20% were seen once. In the ophthalmopathy cohort, Clinical Activity Score was at least 3, NOSPECS grade at least 4, and duration under 3 months. Germline CDR1 and CDR2: SGHVS and FQNEAQ. With V trimmed by 4 bases and J by 3 bases, 8 bases remained unmatched. This CDR3 spans 16 amino acids. The material sequenced was blood. The TCR sequence derives from a man in his forties with Graves' ophthalmopathy. The chain couples TRBV7-8 to TRBJ2-7, with 11 bases aligning to TRBD2. CDR3: CASSSSGTSGFYEQYF. CDR3 DNA: TGTGCCAGCAGCTCGTCCGGGACTAGCGGATTCTACGAGCAGTACTTC.